This T cell receptor beta chain derives from a study of blood T cell repertoires in COVID-19. About the study: The analysed material was cDNA or gDNA that came from T cells, B-cell-depleted T cells, or PBMCs.

Measured with immunoSEQ multiplex PCR; TCRdb has only the in-frame clones, and not every one. The sample contains around 300,000 clones, roughly 91% of which appear only once. Clinical history reported by participants formed the basis on which cohorts were assigned. The V and J ends lost 3 bases and 2 bases respectively, with 12 bases between them. The CDR3 extends over 14 amino acids. Germline CDR1 reads SGHRS; CDR2 reads YFSETQ. The sequenced sample was PBMCs or T cells enriched from blood (not recorded which). The rearrangement links TRBV5-1 to TRBJ2-7; D perhaps matches TRBD2 (6 bases). The receptor was derived from an older woman who had recovered from COVID-19. The CDR3 region has the DNA TGCGCCAGCAGCTCCCTAGCGTCTACCTACGAGCAGTACTTC. This encodes CASSSLASTYEQYF. The variable domain in full, completed from reference TRBV5-1 and TRBJ2-7, reads KAGVTQTPRYLIKTRGQQVTLSCSPISGHRSVSWYQQTPGQGLQFLFEYFSETQRNKGNFPGRFSGRQFSNSRSEMNVSTLELGDSALYLCASSSLASTYEQYFGPGTRLTVT.